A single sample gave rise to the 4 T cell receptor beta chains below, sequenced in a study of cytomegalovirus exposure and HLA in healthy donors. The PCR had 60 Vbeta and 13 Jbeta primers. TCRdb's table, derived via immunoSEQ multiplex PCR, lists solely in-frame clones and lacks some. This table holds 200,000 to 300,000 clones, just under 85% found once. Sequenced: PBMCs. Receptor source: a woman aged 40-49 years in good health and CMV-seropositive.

CDR3 amino acids: CAWTRGRATDTQYF. The CDR3 nucleotides are TGTGCCTGGACCCGTGGCAGGGCAACAGATACGCAGTATTTT. The chain is built from TRBV30 and TRBJ2-3; perhaps TRBD1 as D (5 bases). Germline CDR1 is GTSNPN and CDR2 is SVGIG (reference sequence). Trimming left V 4 bases short and J 3 bases short, with 14 bases between. The CDR3 is 14 residues long.

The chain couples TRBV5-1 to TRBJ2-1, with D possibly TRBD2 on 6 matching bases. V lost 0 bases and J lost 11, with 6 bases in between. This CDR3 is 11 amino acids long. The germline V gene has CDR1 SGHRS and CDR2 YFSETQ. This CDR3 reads CASSLGGKQFF. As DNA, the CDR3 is TGCGCCAGCAGCTTGGGCGGGAAGCAGTTCTTC.

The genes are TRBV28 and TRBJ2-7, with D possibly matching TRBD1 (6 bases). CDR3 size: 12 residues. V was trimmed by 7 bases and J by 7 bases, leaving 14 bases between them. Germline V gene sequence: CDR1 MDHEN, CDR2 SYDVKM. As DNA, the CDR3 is TGTGCCAGCACAGGGGAGACGGGGGAGCAGTACTTC. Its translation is CASTGETGEQYF.

CDR3 amino acids: CASSPAEELQETQYF. CDR3 DNA sequence: TGTGCCAGTAGCCCGGCGGAGGAGTTACAAGAGACCCAGTACTTC. The chain links TRBV19 to TRBJ2-5; tentatively, D is TRBD2 (5 bases). The germline CDR1 and CDR2 sequences are LNHDA and SQIVND (reference sequence). V lost 6 bases and J 2 bases, leaving 16 bases between the germline ends. The CDR3 has 15 amino acids.